This TCR beta chain was recovered during a study of regulatory T cells in long-lasting Graves disease (dated by TCRdb to the early 2020s). With regard to the full study: In the newly diagnosed Graves' disease group, patients had been taking antithyroid drugs for less than 3 months. A total of roughly 33 samples were covered by TCR sequencing, comprising 13 persistent and around 20 newly diagnosed Graves' disease patients. The study took place in China and was registered as a clinical trial. Peripheral blood TCR sequencing and RNA sequencing compared persistent Graves' disease patients with newly diagnosed Graves' disease patients.

This clonotype was recorded at least ten times. The antigen this receptor binds is unknown. One base away there is no much larger clone; base qualities are not given. According to the study, the label for this sample's time point signals: newly diagnosed GD, antithyroid drugs for less than 3 months. RNA was extracted from PBMCs in TRIzol for both TCR sequencing and RNA sequencing. The diagnosis of Graves' disease was made according to American Thyroid Association guidelines. The patients came from an endocrinology department in Xi'an, China. Each patient gave roughly 8.4 milliliters of peripheral blood, collected in an EDTA anticoagulant tube. PBMCs were isolated by Ficoll Paque Plus density gradient separation without further T cell sorting. RNA quality was checked with an Agilent 2100 Bioanalyzer and agarose gel, and concentration with a NanoDrop 2000. Overall study outcomes, separate from this receptor: The authors noted that the small sample size was a limitation that may lower accuracy. Patients with persistent disease shared more public clonotypes (over 2,500) than newly diagnosed patients did (approximately 970). Because the primary lesion, thyroid tissue, could not be accessed, the study looked at peripheral blood alone. Preferential use of TRBV28, TRBJ1-2 and TRBJ2-5 was observed in persistent disease, whereas TRBV20-1 and TRBJ2-1 were favored in newly diagnosed disease. Compared with newly diagnosed patients, persistent Graves' disease patients had lower TCR Shannon entropy and fewer highly expanded clones, which suggests clonal expansion. Sequencing and analysis were restricted to the TCR beta chain.

To prepare the library, multiplex PCR was applied. This sample was sequenced with an Illumina HiSeq 4000. iRepertoire HTBI primers and Arm-PCR amplification of CDR3 regions were used to construct TCR beta libraries. PCR products were gel purified before sequencing. Turning to the authors' computational methods: Across samples, some 62 TRBV and 14 TRBJ segments were identified and used for gene usage analysis of CDR3 amino acid clonotypes. Filtered high-quality paired reads were merged into contigs using COPE and FqMerger. BLAST was used to align contigs to the IMGT TRBV, TRBD and TRBJ reference genes, and CDR3 was defined following IMGT. Any clonotype with a frequency above 0.1% was classified as a highly expanded clone. Repertoire diversity was measured by Shannon entropy, and V-J evenness by the Gini coefficient. A clonotype was considered public if more than one individual shared it. TCRdb itself trimmed the public reads at Q25 with fastp, ran MiXCR and retained productive beta chains. Rows with one shared CDR3 protein collapse into an entry with the most common genes and DNA. The V and J calls reflect TCRdb's pipeline rather than the authors' work. Within this sample are about 470,000 distinct CDR3 sequences, with approximately 15% of them counted one time only. The top ten clonotypes cover over 15% of the sample.

V is pruned by 5 bases and J by 3 bases, leaving 6 bases of the junction without a gene match. The CDR3, cysteine through phenylalanine, is 15 amino acids long. Just the 45-base CDR3 DNA is kept, in frame starting at base 1. Based on the germline V gene, the CDR1 and CDR2 sequences are MDHEN and SYDVKM. This sample was also put to use in a study of T cells in Graves' hyperthyroidism and ophthalmopathy. Looking at the second paper: Stable Graves' hyperthyroidism was defined as the absence of progression to ophthalmopathy over 18 months of follow-up. Hyperthyroidism patients were aged 18 to 65 years and newly diagnosed, with disease duration of less than 2 months. Any patient with an uncontrolled infection, another autoimmune disease, pregnancy or lactation was excluded. Diagnoses were based on clinical symptoms, serum thyroxine and TRAb, thyroid ultrasound and orbital computed tomography. A first-round RT-PCR of the TCR CDR3 used the HTBI primer set with the Qiagen OneStep RT-PCR kit. Most expanded thyroid clonotypes (frequency above 0.001) were also detected in blood, a finding suggesting that blood repertoires may reflect thyroid immune responses. A 13 V-J signature model separated ophthalmopathy from stable hyperthyroidism, with around 90% sensitivity and 81.08% specificity in cross-validation and 80%/75% in testing. In validation, the model predicted progression to ophthalmopathy with 55% to 71% sensitivity and approximately 78% specificity, a median of around six months before onset. TCR V-J signatures able to tell the groups apart were searched for in a discovery cohort of around 95 patients, of whom more than 40 had Graves' ophthalmopathy and 55 to 60 had stable Graves' hyperthyroidism. Whether ophthalmopathy could be predicted prospectively was tested in an independent validation cohort made up of roughly 20 hyperthyroidism patients plus 17 patients who later progressed to ophthalmopathy. The 100 discovery patients were randomly split 7:3 into training and test sets. Thyroid tissue and blood T-cell repertoires from several Graves' hyperthyroidism patients were also compared in the study. After sampling, hyperthyroidism patients received methimazole starting at 30 mg daily, and ophthalmopathy patients received high-dose intravenous methylprednisolone. The libraries were constructed in a second round of multiplex PCR and then size-selected and purified. The libraries were sequenced on an Illumina HiSeq2000 using paired-end 100 bp reads. SOAPnuke was used to process the raw data, removing reads that contained adapters or uncalled bases, had a mean Phred below 15, or lacked an exact match to the constant primer or identifier. COPE v1.2.5 was used to merge the high-quality paired reads, and each unique nucleotide sequence was defined as a clonotype. MiTCR v1.1 was used to align clonotypes to the IMGT TRBV, TRBD and TRBJ reference segments. The analysis was restricted to V-J combinations with a frequency above 0.0001, which together covered 98% to 99.2% of the repertoires. The TCS score was defined as F50 (clonal expansion) divided by E x V (chaos), with BLOSUM62-based TCRdist calculated between CDR3 peptides within each V-J. Welch's t-statistics and random forest reduced roughly 540 V-J features to 10 to 15, which were used in a naive Bayes classifier (R e1071). No statistical method was used to fix the sample size in advance, and group allocation was not hidden from the investigators. The paper describes TCR Vbeta CDR3 sequencing of 120 to 150 peripheral blood samples, made up of about 40 ophthalmopathy patients, around 78 hyperthyroidism patients and 17 progressor patients.

This TCR came from a woman aged 25 to 45 with Graves disease. Donor details come from another sample of the same person, matched by shared clones. The input for sequencing was peripheral blood mononuclear cells (PBMCs), taken at new diagnosis, from a patient treated with antithyroid drugs. The chain is encoded by TRBV28 joined to TRBJ1-1, and TRBD1 matches 10 of the central bases. The nucleotide sequence is TGTGCCAGCAGTCTGCCGGGACAGGGGTACACTGAAGCTTTCTTT. It is translated as CASSLPGQGYTEAFF. Full variable domain (CDR3 extended with the reference TRBV28 and TRBJ1-1 proteins): DVKVTQSSRYLVKRTGEKVFLECVQDMDHENMFWYRQDPGLGLRLIYFSYDVKMKEKGDIPEGYSVSREKKERFSLILESASTNQTSMYLCASSLPGQGYTEAFFGQGTRLTVV.